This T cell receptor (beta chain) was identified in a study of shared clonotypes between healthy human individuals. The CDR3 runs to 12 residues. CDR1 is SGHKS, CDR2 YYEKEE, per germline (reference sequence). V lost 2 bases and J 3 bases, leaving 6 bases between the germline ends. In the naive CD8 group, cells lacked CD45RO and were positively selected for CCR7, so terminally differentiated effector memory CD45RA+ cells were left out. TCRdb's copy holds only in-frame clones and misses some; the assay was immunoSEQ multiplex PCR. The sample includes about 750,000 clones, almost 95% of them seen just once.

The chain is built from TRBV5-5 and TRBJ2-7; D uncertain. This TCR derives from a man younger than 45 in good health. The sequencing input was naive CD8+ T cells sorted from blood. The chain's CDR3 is CASSFRDYEQYF. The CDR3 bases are TGTGCCAGCAGCTTCCGAGACTACGAGCAGTACTTC.